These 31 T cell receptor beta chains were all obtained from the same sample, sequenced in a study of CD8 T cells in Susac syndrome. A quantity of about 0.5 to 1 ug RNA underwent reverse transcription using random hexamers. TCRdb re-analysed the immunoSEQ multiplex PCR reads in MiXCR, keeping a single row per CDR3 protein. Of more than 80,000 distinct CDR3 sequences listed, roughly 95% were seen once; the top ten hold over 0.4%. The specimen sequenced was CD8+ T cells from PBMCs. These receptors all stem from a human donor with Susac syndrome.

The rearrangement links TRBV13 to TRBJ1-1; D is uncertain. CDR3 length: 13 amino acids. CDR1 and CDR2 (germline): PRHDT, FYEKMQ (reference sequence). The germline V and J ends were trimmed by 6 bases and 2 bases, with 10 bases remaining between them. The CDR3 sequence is CASRPSSNTEAFF. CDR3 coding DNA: TGTGCCAGCAGACCATCCTCTAACACTGAAGCTTTCTTT.

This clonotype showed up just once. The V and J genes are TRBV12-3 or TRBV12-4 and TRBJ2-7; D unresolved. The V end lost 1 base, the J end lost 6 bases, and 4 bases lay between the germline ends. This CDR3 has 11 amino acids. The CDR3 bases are TGTGCCAGCAGTTTAGGGGCCGAGCAGTACTTC. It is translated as CASSLGAEQYF.

CDR3 amino acids: CATSAGVQETQYF. The DNA for the CDR3 is TGTGCCACCAGCGCAGGAGTCCAAGAGACCCAGTACTTC. The chain uses TRBV15 and TRBJ2-5; D call uncertain. Germline values: CDR1 LNHNV, CDR2 YYDKDF (reference sequence). CDR3 length equals 13 residues. The V end lost 5 bases, the J end lost 1 base, and 8 bases lay between the germline ends.

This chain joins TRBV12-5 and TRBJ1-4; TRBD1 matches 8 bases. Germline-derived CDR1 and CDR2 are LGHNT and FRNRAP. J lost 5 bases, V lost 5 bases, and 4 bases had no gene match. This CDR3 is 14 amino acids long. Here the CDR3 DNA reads TGTGCTAGTGGTACCGGGACAGGAAATGAAAAACTGTTTTTT. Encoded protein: CASGTGTGNEKLFF.

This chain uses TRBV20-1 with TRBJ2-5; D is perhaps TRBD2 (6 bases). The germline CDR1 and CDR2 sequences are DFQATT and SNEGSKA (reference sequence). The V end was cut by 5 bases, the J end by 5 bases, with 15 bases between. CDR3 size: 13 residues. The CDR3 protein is CSAPFGGEETQYF. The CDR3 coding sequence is TGCAGTGCTCCCTTCGGCGGGGAGGAGACCCAGTACTTC.

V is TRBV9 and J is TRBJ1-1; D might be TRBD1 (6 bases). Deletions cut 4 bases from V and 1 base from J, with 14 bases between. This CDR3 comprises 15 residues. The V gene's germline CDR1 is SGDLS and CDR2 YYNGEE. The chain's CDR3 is CASSTPQGTNTEAFF. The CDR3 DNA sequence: TGTGCCAGCAGCACCCCACAGGGCACGAACACTGAAGCTTTCTTT.

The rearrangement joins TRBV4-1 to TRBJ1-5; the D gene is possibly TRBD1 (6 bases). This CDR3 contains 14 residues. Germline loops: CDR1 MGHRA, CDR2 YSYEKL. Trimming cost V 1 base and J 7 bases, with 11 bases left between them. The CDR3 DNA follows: TGCGCCAGCAGCCAAGTAGTAGGGGGACAGCCCCAGCATTTT. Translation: CASSQVVGGQPQHF.

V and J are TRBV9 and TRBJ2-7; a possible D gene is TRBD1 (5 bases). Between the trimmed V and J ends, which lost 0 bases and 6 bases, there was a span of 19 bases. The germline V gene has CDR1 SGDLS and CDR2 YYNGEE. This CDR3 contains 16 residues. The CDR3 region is CASSVDGALPGREQYF. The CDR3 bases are TGTGCCAGCAGCGTAGATGGGGCTCTCCCTGGTCGCGAGCAGTACTTC. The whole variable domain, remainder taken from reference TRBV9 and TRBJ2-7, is DSGVTQTPKHLITATGQRVTLRCSPRSGDLSVYWYQQSLDQGLQFLIQYYNGEERAKGNILERFSAQQFPDLHSELNLSSLELGDSALYFCASSVDGALPGREQYFGPGTRLTVT.

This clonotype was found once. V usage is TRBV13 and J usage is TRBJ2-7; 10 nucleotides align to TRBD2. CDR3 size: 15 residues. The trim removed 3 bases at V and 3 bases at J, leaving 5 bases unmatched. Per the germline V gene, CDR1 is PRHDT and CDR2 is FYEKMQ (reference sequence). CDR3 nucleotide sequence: TGTGCCAGCAGCTTCCCTAGCGGGGGAAACTACGAGCAGTACTTC. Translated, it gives CASSFPSGGNYEQYF.

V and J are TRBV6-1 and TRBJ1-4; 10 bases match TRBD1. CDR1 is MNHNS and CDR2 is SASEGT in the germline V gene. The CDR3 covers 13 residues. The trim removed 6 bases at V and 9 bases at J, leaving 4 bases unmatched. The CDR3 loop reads CASSPGQGKKLFF. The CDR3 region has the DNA TGTGCCAGCAGCCCGGGACAGGGGAAAAAACTGTTTTTT.

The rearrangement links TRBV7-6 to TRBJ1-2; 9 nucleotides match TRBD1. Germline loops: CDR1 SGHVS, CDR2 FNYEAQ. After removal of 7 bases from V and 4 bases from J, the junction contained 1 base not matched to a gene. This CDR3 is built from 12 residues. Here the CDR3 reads CASTGQGYGYTF. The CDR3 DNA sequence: TGTGCCAGCACGGGACAGGGCTATGGCTACACCTTC.

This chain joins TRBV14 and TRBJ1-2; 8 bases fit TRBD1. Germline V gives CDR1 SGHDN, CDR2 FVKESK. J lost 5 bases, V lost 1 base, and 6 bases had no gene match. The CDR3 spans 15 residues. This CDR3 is CASSQAVTGAYGYTF. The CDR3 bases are TGTGCCAGCAGCCAAGCTGTGACAGGGGCGTATGGCTACACCTTC.

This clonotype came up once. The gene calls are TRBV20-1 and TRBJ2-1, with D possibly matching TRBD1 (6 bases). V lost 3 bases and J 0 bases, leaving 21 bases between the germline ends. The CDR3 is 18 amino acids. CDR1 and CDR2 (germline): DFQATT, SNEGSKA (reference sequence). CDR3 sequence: CSARLGYRTAGSYNEQFF. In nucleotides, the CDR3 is TGCAGTGCTAGGTTGGGATATAGGACAGCTGGCTCCTACAATGAGCAGTTCTTC.

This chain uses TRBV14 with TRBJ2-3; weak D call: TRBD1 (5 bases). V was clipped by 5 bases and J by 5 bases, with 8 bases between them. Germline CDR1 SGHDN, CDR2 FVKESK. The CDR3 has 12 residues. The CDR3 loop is CASSFQGDTQYF. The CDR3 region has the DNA TGTGCCAGCAGCTTTCAGGGAGATACGCAGTATTTT.

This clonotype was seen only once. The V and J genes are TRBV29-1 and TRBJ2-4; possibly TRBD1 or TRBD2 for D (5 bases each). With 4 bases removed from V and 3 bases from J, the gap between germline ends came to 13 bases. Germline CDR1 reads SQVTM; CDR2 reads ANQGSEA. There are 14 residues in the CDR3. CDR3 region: CSVVEGPDKNIQYF. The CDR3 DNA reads TGCAGCGTTGTCGAGGGGCCTGACAAAAACATTCAGTACTTC.

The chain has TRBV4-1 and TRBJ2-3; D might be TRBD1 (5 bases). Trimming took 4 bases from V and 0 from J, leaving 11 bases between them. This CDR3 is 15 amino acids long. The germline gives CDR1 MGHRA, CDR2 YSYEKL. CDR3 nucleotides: TGCGCCAGCAGCCCCGCCAGGGTCAGCACAGATACGCAGTATTTT. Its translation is CASSPARVSTDTQYF.

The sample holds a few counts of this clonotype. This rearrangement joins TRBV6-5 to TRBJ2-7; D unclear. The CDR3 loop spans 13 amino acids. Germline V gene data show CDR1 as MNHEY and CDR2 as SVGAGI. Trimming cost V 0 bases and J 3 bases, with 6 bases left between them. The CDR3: CASSYSTGYEQYF. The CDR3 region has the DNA TGTGCCAGCAGTTACTCGACGGGCTACGAGCAGTACTTC.

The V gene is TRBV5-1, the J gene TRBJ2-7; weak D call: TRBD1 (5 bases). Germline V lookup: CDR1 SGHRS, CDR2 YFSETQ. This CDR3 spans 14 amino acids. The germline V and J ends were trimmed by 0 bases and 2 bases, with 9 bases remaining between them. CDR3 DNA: TGCGCCAGCAGCTTGGATCAGGGTCCCTACGAGCAGTACTTC. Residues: CASSLDQGPYEQYF.

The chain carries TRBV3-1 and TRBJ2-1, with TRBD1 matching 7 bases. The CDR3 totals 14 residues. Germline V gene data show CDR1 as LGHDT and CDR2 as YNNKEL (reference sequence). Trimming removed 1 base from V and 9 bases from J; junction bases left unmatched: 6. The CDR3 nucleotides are TGTGCCAGCAGCCAAGCGGGGACAGAGGGTGAGCAGTTCTTC. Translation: CASSQAGTEGEQFF.

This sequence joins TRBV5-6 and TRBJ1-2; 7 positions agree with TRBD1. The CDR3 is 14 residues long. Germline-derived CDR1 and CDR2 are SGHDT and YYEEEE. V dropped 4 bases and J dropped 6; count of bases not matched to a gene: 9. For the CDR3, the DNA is TGTGCCAGCAGCGCATTCCCAGGGGGGGATGGCTACACCTTC. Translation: CASSAFPGGDGYTF.

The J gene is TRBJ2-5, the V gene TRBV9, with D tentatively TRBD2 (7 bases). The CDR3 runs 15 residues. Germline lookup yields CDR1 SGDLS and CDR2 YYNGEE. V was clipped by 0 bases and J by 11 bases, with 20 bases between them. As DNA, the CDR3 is TGTGCCAGCAGCGTAGGCCCGGGCACAGGGAGGGATCAGTACTTC. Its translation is CASSVGPGTGRDQYF.

CDR3 DNA sequence: TGCGCCAGCAGCCAATTAGTAAGGGGCGCTTACGAGCAGTACTTC. Encoded protein: CASSQLVRGAYEQYF. The chain couples TRBV4-3 to TRBJ2-7; weak D call: TRBD1 (5 bases). Trimming removed 2 bases at V and 4 bases at J, with 15 bases between. The germline V gene encodes CDR1 LGHNA and CDR2 YSLEER. The CDR3 contains 15 residues.

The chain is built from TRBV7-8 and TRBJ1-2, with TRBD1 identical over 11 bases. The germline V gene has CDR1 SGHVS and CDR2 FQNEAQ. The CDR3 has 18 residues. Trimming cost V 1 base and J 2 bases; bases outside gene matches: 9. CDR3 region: CASSLGPDRGRRNYGYTF. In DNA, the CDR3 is TGTGCCAGCAGCTTAGGGCCGGACAGGGGGCGCAGGAACTATGGCTACACCTTC.

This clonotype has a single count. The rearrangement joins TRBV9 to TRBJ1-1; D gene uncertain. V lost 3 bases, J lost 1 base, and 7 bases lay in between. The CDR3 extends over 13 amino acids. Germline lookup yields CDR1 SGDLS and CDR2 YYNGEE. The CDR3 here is CASSGWENTEAFF. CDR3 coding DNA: TGTGCCAGCAGCGGGTGGGAGAACACTGAAGCTTTCTTT.

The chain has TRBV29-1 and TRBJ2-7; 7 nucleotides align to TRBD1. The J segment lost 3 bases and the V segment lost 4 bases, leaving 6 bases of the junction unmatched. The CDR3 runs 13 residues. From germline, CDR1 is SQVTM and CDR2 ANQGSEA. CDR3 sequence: CSVVGTENYEQYF. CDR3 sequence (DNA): TGCAGCGTTGTTGGGACAGAAAACTACGAGCAGTACTTC.

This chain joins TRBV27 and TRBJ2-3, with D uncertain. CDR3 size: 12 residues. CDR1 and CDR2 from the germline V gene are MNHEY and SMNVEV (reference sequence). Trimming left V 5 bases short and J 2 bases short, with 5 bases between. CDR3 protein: CASSINTDTQYF. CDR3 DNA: TGTGCCAGCAGTATCAACACAGATACGCAGTATTTT.

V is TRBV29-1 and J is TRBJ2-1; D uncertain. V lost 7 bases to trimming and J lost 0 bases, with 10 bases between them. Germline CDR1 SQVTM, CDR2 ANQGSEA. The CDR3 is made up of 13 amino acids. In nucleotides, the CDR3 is TGCAGCGGTGACGGAAGCTCCTACAATGAGCAGTTCTTC. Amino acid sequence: CSGDGSSYNEQFF.

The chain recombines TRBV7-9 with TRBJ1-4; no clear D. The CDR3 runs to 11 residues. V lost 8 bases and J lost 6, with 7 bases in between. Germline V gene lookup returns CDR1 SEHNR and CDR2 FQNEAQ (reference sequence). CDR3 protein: CASERDEKLFF. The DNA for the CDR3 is TGTGCCAGCGAGAGAGATGAAAAACTGTTTTTT.

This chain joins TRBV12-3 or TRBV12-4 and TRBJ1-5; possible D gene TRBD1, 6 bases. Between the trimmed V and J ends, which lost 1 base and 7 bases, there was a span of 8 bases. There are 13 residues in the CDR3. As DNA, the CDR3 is TGTGCCAGCAGTTTAGGTAGGGGGCAGCCCCAGCATTTT. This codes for CASSLGRGQPQHF.

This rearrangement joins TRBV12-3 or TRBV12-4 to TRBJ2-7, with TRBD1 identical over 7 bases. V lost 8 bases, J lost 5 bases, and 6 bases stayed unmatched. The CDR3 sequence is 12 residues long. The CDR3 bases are TGTGCCAGCTCCGGGACAGCGAACGAGCAGTACTTC. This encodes CASSGTANEQYF.

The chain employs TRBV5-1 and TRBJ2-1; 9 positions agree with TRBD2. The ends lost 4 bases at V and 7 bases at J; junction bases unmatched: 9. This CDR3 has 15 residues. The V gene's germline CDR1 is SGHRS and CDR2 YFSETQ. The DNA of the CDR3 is TGCGCCAGCAGCGTCCCTACTAGCGGGTGGAATGAGCAGTTCTTC. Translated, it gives CASSVPTSGWNEQFF.